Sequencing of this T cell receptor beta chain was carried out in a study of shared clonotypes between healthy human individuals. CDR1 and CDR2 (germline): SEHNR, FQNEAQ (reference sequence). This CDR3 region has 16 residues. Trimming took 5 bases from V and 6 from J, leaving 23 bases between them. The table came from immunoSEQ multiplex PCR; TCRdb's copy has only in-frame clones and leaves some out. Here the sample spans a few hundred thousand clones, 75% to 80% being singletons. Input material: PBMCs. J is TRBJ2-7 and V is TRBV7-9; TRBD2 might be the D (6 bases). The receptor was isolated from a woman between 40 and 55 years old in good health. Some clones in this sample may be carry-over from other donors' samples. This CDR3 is CASSLLADRGTGEQYF. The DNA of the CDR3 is TGTGCCAGCAGCCTCTTAGCGGACCGGGGGACCGGCGAGCAGTACTTC.